The present T cell receptor (beta chain) was sequenced within a study of blood T cells in healthy people across ages. Study-level background: In model experiments, template switching was able to capture about one barcoded beta molecule for every two T cells that were present.

The authors ran a second PCR of roughly 6 to 12 cycles using a sample-barcoded 5' primer and a J-beta primer mix. TCRdb fed the 5' RACE reads into MiXCR, producing one record per CDR3 protein. The repertoire holds fewer than 2,000,000 distinct CDR3 sequences, with around 42% as singletons. This clonotype has a handful of counts. The sample was blood. This TCR was recovered from a human donor in good health.

This CDR3 is CSVKTGDEQYF. In DNA form, the CDR3 reads TGCAGCGTGAAGACAGGGGATGAGCAGTACTTC. The genes are TRBV29-1 and TRBJ2-7; 8 bases are shared with TRBD1. Germline CDR1 reads SQVTM; CDR2 reads ANQGSEA. The CDR3 has 11 amino acids. Trimming cost V 6 bases and J 7 bases; bases outside gene matches: 5.